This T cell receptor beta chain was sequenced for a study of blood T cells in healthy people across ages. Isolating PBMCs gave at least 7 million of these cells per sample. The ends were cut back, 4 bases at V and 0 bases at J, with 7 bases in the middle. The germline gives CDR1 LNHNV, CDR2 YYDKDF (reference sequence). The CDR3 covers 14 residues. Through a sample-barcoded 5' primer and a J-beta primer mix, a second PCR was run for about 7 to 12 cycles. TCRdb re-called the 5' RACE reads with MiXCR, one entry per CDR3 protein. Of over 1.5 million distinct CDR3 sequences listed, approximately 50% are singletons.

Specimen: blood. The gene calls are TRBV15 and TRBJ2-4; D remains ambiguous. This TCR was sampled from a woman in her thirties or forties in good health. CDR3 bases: TGTGCCACCAGCAAAAGGATAGCCAAAAACATTCAGTACTTC. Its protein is CATSKRIAKNIQYF.